The 10 T cell receptor beta chains below come from one sample, sequenced in a study of cytomegalovirus exposure and HLA in healthy donors. Primers: 60 Vbeta forward and 13 Jbeta reverse. Libraries were prepared by immunoSEQ multiplex PCR; TCRdb keeps only in-frame clonotypes and omits some of them. The sample table sets out roughly 150,000 clones. Material: PBMCs. The receptors were gathered from a woman aged 50 to 65 in good health and CMV-seronegative.

The chain is built from TRBV7-8 and TRBJ2-7; D is unclear. Trimming took 5 bases from V and 4 from J, leaving 9 bases between them. The CDR3 is 12 amino acids. In germline, CDR1 is SGHVS, CDR2 FQNEAQ. CDR3 sequence reads: CASSALTYEQYF. CDR3 coding DNA: TGTGCCAGCAGCGCCTTAACTTACGAGCAGTACTTC.

The V gene is TRBV10-3, the J gene TRBJ1-2; possible D gene TRBD1, 5 bases. Trimming took off 2 bases at V and 6 bases at J, with 10 bases between the two ends. The CDR3 spans 13 residues. CDR1 and CDR2 from the germline V gene are ENHRY and SYGVKD. CDR3 DNA sequence: TGTGCCATCAGTGAGCCCCAGGGCGATGGCTACACCTTC. It yields the protein CAISEPQGDGYTF.

The chain carries TRBV2 and TRBJ1-1; the D gene is possibly TRBD1 (6 bases). CDR3 length: 13 amino acids. Deletions cut 9 bases from V and 5 bases from J, with 16 bases between. Germline CDR1 is SNHLY and CDR2 is FYNNEI. CDR3 sequence reads: CASLQGRKTEAFF. CDR3 sequence (DNA): TGTGCCAGTTTACAGGGTCGGAAGACTGAAGCTTTCTTT.

The rearrangement links TRBV28 to TRBJ1-5, with 9 bases that match TRBD1. The V gene's germline CDR1 is MDHEN and CDR2 SYDVKM. This CDR3 contains 15 residues. With V trimmed by 3 bases and J by 2 bases, 2 bases remained unmatched. The CDR3 bases are TGTGCCAGCAGTTTTTGGACAGGGGGCAATCAGCCCCAGCATTTT. Encoded protein: CASSFWTGGNQPQHF.

The V and J genes are TRBV28 and TRBJ2-7, with 7 bases aligning to TRBD1. J was trimmed by 2 bases and V by 1 base; bases with no gene match: 5. The CDR3 spans 15 residues. The germline V gene has CDR1 MDHEN and CDR2 SYDVKM. The DNA of the CDR3 is TGTGCCAGCAGTTTATACAGGGGCCAGGCCTACGAGCAGTACTTC. Translation gives CASSLYRGQAYEQYF.

The chain has TRBV19 and TRBJ2-4; 12 bases are a match to TRBD2. Germline CDR1 and CDR2: LNHDA and SQIVND (reference sequence). This CDR3 has 19 amino acids. With V trimmed by 4 bases and J by 0 bases, 10 bases remained unmatched. CDR3: CASSRYLAGGTLAKNIQYF. Here the CDR3 DNA reads TGTGCCAGTAGTAGATATCTAGCGGGAGGGACTTTAGCCAAAAACATTCAGTACTTC. The full variable domain, completed using reference TRBV19 and TRBJ2-4, is DGGITQSPKYLFRKEGQNVTLSCEQNLNHDAMYWYRQDPGQGLRLIYYSQIVNDFQKGDIAEGYSVSREKKESFPLTVTSAQKNPTAFYLCASSRYLAGGTLAKNIQYFGAGTRLSVL.

The chain uses TRBV30 and TRBJ2-5, with D perhaps TRBD2 (5 bases). Between the trimmed V and J ends, which lost 0 bases and 5 bases, there was a span of 16 bases. Looked up from germline, CDR1 is GTSNPN and CDR2 is SVGIG (reference sequence). There are 15 residues in the CDR3. CDR3 in amino acids: CAWSVRGRNFETQYF. The DNA for the CDR3 is TGTGCCTGGAGTGTTAGAGGGCGTAATTTCGAGACCCAGTACTTC.

V is TRBV5-4 and J is TRBJ2-5; weak D call: TRBD1 (6 bases). Trimming stripped 0 bases from V and 2 bases from J, with 11 bases between. CDR3 length: 15 residues. Looked up from germline, CDR1 is SGHNT and CDR2 is YYREEE (reference sequence). The CDR3 sequence: CASSLDPGQQETQYF. As DNA, the CDR3 is TGTGCCAGCAGCTTGGACCCCGGACAGCAAGAGACCCAGTACTTC.

This sequence joins TRBV5-1 and TRBJ2-7; TRBD1 aligns across 9 bases. V shed 4 bases, J shed 2 bases, and the junction held 10 bases outside the gene matches. This CDR3 contains 16 residues. Germline V gives CDR1 SGHRS, CDR2 YFSETQ. DNA of the CDR3: TGCGCCAGCAGCCCCTACGGGACAGGGCTCCCCTACGAGCAGTACTTC. Translated: CASSPYGTGLPYEQYF.

The chain combines TRBV9 with TRBJ1-1, with 9 nucleotides matching TRBD1. Germline lookup yields CDR1 SGDLS and CDR2 YYNGEE. The CDR3 is 14 amino acids. With V trimmed by 2 bases and J by 4 bases, 3 bases remained unmatched. This CDR3 is CASSVLTGGTEAFF. In DNA form, the CDR3 reads TGTGCCAGCAGCGTCCTGACAGGGGGCACTGAAGCTTTCTTT.